Presented here are 26 T cell receptor beta chains from one specimen sequenced in a study of cytomegalovirus exposure and HLA in healthy donors. The PCR made use of 60 Vbeta and 13 Jbeta primers. Assay used: immunoSEQ multiplex PCR; TCRdb lists only in-frame clones, some missing. The sample contains approximately 130,000 clones, over 65% of which appear only once. Sequences were obtained from PBMCs. These receptors were collected from a man aged 45-65 years in good health and CMV-seronegative.

This chain links TRBV7-2 with TRBJ1-1; possible D gene TRBD1, 5 bases. The V gene's germline CDR1 is SGHTA and CDR2 FQGNSA. The CDR3 loop spans 15 amino acids. The germline V and J ends were trimmed by 1 base and 2 bases, with 11 bases remaining between them. The DNA of the CDR3 is TGTGCCAGCAGCTTAGGGGGGGTAGGTAACACTGAAGCTTTCTTT. As protein: CASSLGGVGNTEAFF.

This clone was detected only a few times. The chain couples TRBV9 to TRBJ1-1, with D unresolved. The CDR3 is 14 amino acids. Germline-derived CDR1 and CDR2 are SGDLS and YYNGEE. V dropped 8 bases and J dropped 2 bases, with 16 bases sitting between them. This CDR3 is CASIPWLLNTEAFF. CDR3 in DNA: TGTGCCAGTATACCCTGGCTTTTAAACACTGAAGCTTTCTTT.

This chain uses TRBV5-1 with TRBJ2-1; 10 bases align to TRBD1. Germline V gene lookup returns CDR1 SGHRS and CDR2 YFSETQ. Unmatched junction bases numbered 3, after V lost 0 bases and J lost 6 bases. This CDR3 region has 15 residues. The CDR3 reads CASSLGQGARNEQFF. CDR3 DNA sequence: TGCGCCAGCAGCTTGGGACAGGGGGCTCGCAATGAGCAGTTCTTC.

The rearrangement joins TRBV19 to TRBJ2-2, with 14 bases aligning to TRBD2. The V segment lost 5 bases and the J segment 8 bases; nucleotides outside the gene matches: 10. This CDR3 contains 17 residues. The V gene's germline CDR1 is LNHDA and CDR2 SQIVND (reference sequence). Written as DNA, the CDR3 is TGTGCCAGTAGTCCCACCGGGACTAGCGGGAGTTTAGGGGAGCTGTTTTTT. It specifies CASSPTGTSGSLGELFF.

This clone was recorded a few times. The chain links TRBV10-3 to TRBJ2-1, with 10 bases lining up with TRBD2. Germline trimming cut 2 bases from V and 7 bases from J; bases unmatched to any gene: 8. There are 16 residues in the CDR3. Germline V lookup: CDR1 ENHRY, CDR2 SYGVKD. For the CDR3, the DNA is TGTGCCATCAGTGAGAGGTTGACTAGCGGGCGGAATGAGCAGTTCTTC. Protein: CAISERLTSGRNEQFF.

The chain carries TRBV29-1 and TRBJ2-2; D possibly corresponds to TRBD1 (5 bases). Germline values: CDR1 SQVTM, CDR2 ANQGSEA. This CDR3 spans 14 amino acids. V was pared by 3 bases and J by 4 bases, with 12 bases between. The CDR3 DNA reads as TGCAGCGTTGAGTGGGGCAGAGGCACCGGGGAGCTGTTTTTT. It specifies CSVEWGRGTGELFF.

The chain links TRBV5-4 to TRBJ1-4; D may be TRBD1 (5 bases). The CDR3 runs to 16 residues. CDR1 SGHNT and CDR2 YYREEE come from the germline V gene (reference sequence). Trimming took off 0 bases at V and 3 bases at J, with 12 bases between the two ends. The CDR3 nucleotides are TGTGCCAGCAGCTTGGGAGGGACTTCCTCTAATGAAAAACTGTTTTTT. Translated: CASSLGGTSSNEKLFF.

The CDR3 nucleotides read TGCGCCAGCAGTGATTTCCCGGGACCGGGGACCCTAGCGAGTACCTACGAGCAGTACTTC. This encodes CASSDFPGPGTLASTYEQYF. The gene calls are TRBV10-2 and TRBJ2-7; D is perhaps TRBD2 (6 bases). Germline V gene data show CDR1 as WSHSY and CDR2 as SAAADI. V gave up 3 bases and J gave up 2 bases, with 29 bases separating them. The CDR3 runs to 20 residues.

The chain recombines TRBV11-1 with TRBJ2-1; D might be TRBD2 (7 bases). The CDR3 contains 14 residues. Trimming pared 5 bases from V and 8 bases from J, leaving 16 bases between. CDR1 is SGHAT, CDR2 FQDESV, per germline (reference sequence). The CDR3 sequence is CASSDPGGGDEQFF. The DNA of the CDR3 is TGTGCCAGCAGCGACCCTGGCGGGGGCGATGAGCAGTTCTTC.

V gene TRBV5-4 combines with J gene TRBJ2-7; TRBD2 is a possible D gene (5 bases). Germline loops: CDR1 SGHNT, CDR2 YYREEE (reference sequence). V was trimmed by 0 bases and J by 6 bases, leaving 13 bases between them. The CDR3 runs 14 residues. The CDR3 DNA reads TGTGCCAGCAGCTTGGCCGGGGTCGCGTTCGAGCAGTACTTC. It specifies CASSLAGVAFEQYF.

This clone came up once. In DNA, the CDR3 is TGTGCCAGCAGCCAACGCCCTAGAAGAGGTACGCAGTATTTT. This translates into CASSQRPRRGTQYF. V gene TRBV11-2 combines with J gene TRBJ2-3; D gene unclear. Per germline, CDR1 SGHAT and CDR2 FQNNGV. This CDR3 region has 14 residues. V was clipped by 5 bases and J by 8 bases, with 17 bases between them.

The chain combines TRBV5-1 with TRBJ2-3; 7 positions agree with TRBD1. This CDR3 spans 15 amino acids. From germline, CDR1 is SGHRS and CDR2 YFSETQ. V lost 3 bases to trimming and J lost 0 bases; unmatched junction nucleotides: 4. CDR3 loop: CASSSQGMSTDTQYF. CDR3 coding DNA: TGCGCCAGCAGCTCACAGGGGATGAGCACAGATACGCAGTATTTT.

The chain recombines TRBV4-2 with TRBJ2-7; TRBD2 aligns across 11 bases. After removal of 1 base from V and 9 bases from J, the junction contained 11 bases not matched to a gene. This CDR3 comprises 16 residues. From germline, CDR1 is LGHNA and CDR2 YNFKEQ. The CDR3 sequence: CASSQGRTSGFPGQYF. The CDR3 DNA is TGTGCCAGCAGCCAAGGGAGGACTAGCGGGTTCCCCGGGCAGTACTTC.

The rearrangement links TRBV27 to TRBJ2-3; TRBD2 is a possible D gene (6 bases). The CDR3 is 14 residues long. Trimming shortened V by 2 bases and J by 1 base, and 7 bases separated the two germline ends. Germline V gives CDR1 MNHEY, CDR2 SMNVEV (reference sequence). The CDR3 region has the DNA TGTGCCAGCAGTTTACCGGGAGGCACAGATACGCAGTATTTT. This gives the protein CASSLPGGTDTQYF.

The rearrangement joins TRBV10-3 to TRBJ1-1; D gene uncertain. Germline loops: CDR1 ENHRY, CDR2 SYGVKD. V was pared by 6 bases and J by 0 bases, with 11 bases between. The CDR3 totals 14 residues. The CDR3 DNA reads TGTGCCATCAGCCGGACTGTTGTGAACACTGAAGCTTTCTTT. Encoded protein: CAISRTVVNTEAFF.

The genes are TRBV19 and TRBJ2-5, with D possibly matching TRBD1 (5 bases). Trimming pared 3 bases from V and 5 bases from J, leaving 7 bases between. The CDR3 loop spans 12 amino acids. Germline V gives CDR1 LNHDA, CDR2 SQIVND (reference sequence). The CDR3 is CASSIPGETQYF. The CDR3 DNA reads TGTGCCAGTAGTATCCCAGGGGAGACCCAGTACTTC.

This chain joins TRBV5-1 and TRBJ2-1; 8 bases are shared with TRBD2. The ends lost 1 base at V and 4 bases at J; junction bases unmatched: 7. From germline, CDR1 is SGHRS and CDR2 YFSETQ. The CDR3 has 16 residues. CDR3 sequence: CASSLPGLADYNEQFF. In DNA form, the CDR3 reads TGCGCCAGCAGCTTGCCCGGACTAGCAGATTACAATGAGCAGTTCTTC.

This clone was seen only a few times. V is TRBV11-3 and J is TRBJ2-5; TRBD2 matches at 7 bases. This CDR3 has 15 residues. V lost 0 bases to trimming and J lost 2 bases; unmatched junction nucleotides: 3. CDR1 and CDR2 (germline): SGHNT, YENEEA. This CDR3 is CASSLEGGTQETQYF. CDR3 DNA: TGTGCCAGCAGCTTAGAGGGGGGGACTCAAGAGACCCAGTACTTC. The full variable domain, in which reference TRBV11-3 and TRBJ2-5 provide the parts outside the CDR3, is EAGVVQSPRYKIIEKKQPVAFWCNPISGHNTLYWYLQNLGQGPELLIRYENEEAVDDSQLPKDRFSAERLKGVDSTLKIQPAELGDSAVYLCASSLEGGTQETQYFGPGTRLLVL.

The chain links TRBV2 to TRBJ2-1, with D maybe TRBD2 (5 bases). The CDR3 loop spans 14 amino acids. V lost 7 bases and J lost 6, with 16 bases in between. CDR1 and CDR2 from the germline V gene are SNHLY and FYNNEI. CDR3 amino acids: CASKSELGRNEQFF. CDR3 nucleotide sequence: TGTGCCAGCAAAAGTGAACTAGGTCGCAATGAGCAGTTCTTC.

This clone turned up a few times. The chain links TRBV5-4 to TRBJ2-5; 7 bases map to TRBD1. Germline values: CDR1 SGHNT, CDR2 YYREEE (reference sequence). V shed 10 bases, J shed 2 bases, and the junction held 8 bases outside the gene matches. The CDR3 consists of 13 residues. This chain's CDR3 is CAFSTGQQETQYF. The CDR3 nucleotides are TGTGCCTTCTCCACGGGACAGCAAGAGACCCAGTACTTC.

The chain is built from TRBV29-1 and TRBJ1-1; D gene ambiguous. Germline CDR1 and CDR2: SQVTM and ANQGSEA. The CDR3 is 12 residues long. Trimming pared 6 bases from V and 1 base from J, leaving 9 bases between. DNA for the CDR3: TGCAGCGTGGCCCGATCGAACACTGAAGCTTTCTTT. Its protein product is CSVARSNTEAFF.

This clone was found once. The chain recombines TRBV27 with TRBJ2-7, with 10 bases identical to TRBD2. This CDR3 contains 16 residues. Germline CDR1 MNHEY, CDR2 SMNVEV (reference sequence). V shed 5 bases, J shed 3 bases, and the junction held 10 bases outside the gene matches. In nucleotides, the CDR3 is TGTGCCAGCAGTCGTATTAGCGGGAGGTTAAGCTACGAGCAGTACTTC. Encoded protein: CASSRISGRLSYEQYF.

J is TRBJ2-1 and V is TRBV27, with D unclear. The CDR3 is 16 residues long. Germline V lookup: CDR1 MNHEY, CDR2 SMNVEV (reference sequence). V shed 3 bases and J shed 0 bases, with 12 bases lying between them. The DNA of the CDR3 is TGTGCCAGCAGTTTCGGCGGAGCACGCTCCTACAATGAGCAGTTCTTC. This encodes CASSFGGARSYNEQFF.

The chain has TRBV4-3 and TRBJ2-1, with TRBD1 matching 9 bases. Germline loops: CDR1 LGHNA, CDR2 YSLEER. This CDR3 is 16 amino acids long. V was pared by 1 base and J by 6 bases, with 7 bases of the junction left unmatched. The CDR3 here is CASSQGHGTGFNEQFF. The CDR3 DNA sequence: TGCGCCAGCAGCCAAGGTCATGGGACAGGGTTCAATGAGCAGTTCTTC.

This clone was detected a few times. J is TRBJ1-4 and V is TRBV2, with D possibly being TRBD1 (5 bases). The CDR3 has 14 residues. Germline loops: CDR1 SNHLY, CDR2 FYNNEI. V shed 1 base and J shed 7 bases, with 10 bases lying between them. DNA for the CDR3: TGTGCCAGCAGTGAAGGGGGCAGGGCTGAAAAACTGTTTTTT. Translating gives CASSEGGRAEKLFF. Full variable domain (remainder filled in from reference TRBV2 and TRBJ1-4): EPEVTQTPSHQVTQMGQEVILRCVPISNHLYFYWYRQILGQKVEFLVSFYNNEISEKSEIFDDQFSVERPDGSNFTLKIRSTKLEDSAMYFCASSEGGRAEKLFFGSGTQLSVL.

The V call is TRBV27, the J call TRBJ2-5; no definite D call. The germline gives CDR1 MNHEY, CDR2 SMNVEV (reference sequence). CDR3 length: 14 residues. Trimming removed 0 bases at V and 4 bases at J, with 9 bases between. The CDR3 DNA sequence: TGTGCCAGCAGTTTATCGGCCCTAGGAGAGACCCAGTACTTC. As protein: CASSLSALGETQYF.